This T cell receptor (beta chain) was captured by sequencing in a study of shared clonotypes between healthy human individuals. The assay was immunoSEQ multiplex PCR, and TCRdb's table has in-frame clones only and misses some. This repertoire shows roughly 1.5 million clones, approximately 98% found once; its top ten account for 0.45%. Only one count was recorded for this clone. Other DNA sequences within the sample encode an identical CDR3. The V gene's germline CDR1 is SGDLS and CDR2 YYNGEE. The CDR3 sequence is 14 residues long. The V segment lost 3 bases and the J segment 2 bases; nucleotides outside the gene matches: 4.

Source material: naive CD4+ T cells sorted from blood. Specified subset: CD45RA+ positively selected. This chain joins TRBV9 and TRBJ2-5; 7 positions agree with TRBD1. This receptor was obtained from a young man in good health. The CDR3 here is CASSAGQVQETQYF. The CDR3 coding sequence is TGTGCCAGCAGCGCTGGACAGGTACAAGAGACCCAGTACTTC. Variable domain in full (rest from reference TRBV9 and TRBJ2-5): DSGVTQTPKHLITATGQRVTLRCSPRSGDLSVYWYQQSLDQGLQFLIQYYNGEERAKGNILERFSAQQFPDLHSELNLSSLELGDSALYFCASSAGQVQETQYFGPGTRLLVL.